Listed here are 21 T cell receptor beta chains from one sample, sequenced in a study of identical twins. MiXCR, applied by TCRdb to the 5' RACE reads, yields one record per CDR3 protein. The sample lists under 350,000 distinct CDR3 sequences, roughly 9% occurring once. These sequences were also reported in another study, on yellow fever vaccine responses in identical twins.

The sequenced sample was CD8+ T cells sorted from blood. Every receptor here comes from a woman in her late teens or twenties in good health.

This clonotype has only a few counts. This chain uses TRBV2 with TRBJ2-3; TRBD2 matches at 7 bases. The germline CDR1 and CDR2 sequences are SNHLY and FYNNEI. With V trimmed by 0 bases and J by 2 bases, 5 bases remained unmatched. This CDR3 region has 16 residues. CDR3 amino acids: CASSEASGTNTDTQYF. The CDR3 DNA reads as TGTGCCAGCAGTGAAGCGAGCGGGACTAACACAGATACGCAGTATTTT.

This clonotype was seen at least ten times. CDR3 in DNA: TGTGCCAGCAGCTCCTTAGCGGTTATCACAGATACGCAGTATTTT. It translates to CASSSLAVITDTQYF. The gene calls are TRBV7-9 and TRBJ2-3; a weak D match, TRBD2 (6 bases). Germline loops: CDR1 SEHNR, CDR2 FQNEAQ (reference sequence). Trimming removed 4 bases from V and 2 bases from J, with 13 bases in between. The CDR3 totals 15 residues.

In its sample, this clonotype was seen a few times. V gene TRBV4-1 combines with J gene TRBJ2-4; possibly TRBD1 or TRBD2 for D (5 bases each). Trimming took 0 bases from V and 7 from J, leaving 22 bases between them. This CDR3 contains 18 residues. Germline CDR1 is MGHRA and CDR2 is YSYEKL. The CDR3 coding sequence is TGCGCCAGCAGCCAAGATTCACACGGGACCCTGGGAGCGAACATTCAGTACTTC. Encoded protein: CASSQDSHGTLGANIQYF.

This clonotype has just a few counts. In DNA, the CDR3 is TGTGCCAGCAGTTACTCTGCAGACCCGATCCCCTATGGCTACACCTTC. Translated, it gives CASSYSADPIPYGYTF. The J gene is TRBJ1-2, the V gene TRBV6-5; D gene unclear. Germline CDR1 MNHEY, CDR2 SVGAGI. This CDR3 spans 16 amino acids. The V end was cut by 0 bases, the J end by 4 bases, with 15 bases between.

This sequence joins TRBV29-1 and TRBJ2-1, with a possible D match to TRBD1 (6 bases). This CDR3 has 10 amino acids. CDR1 and CDR2 from the germline V gene are SQVTM and ANQGSEA. V was pared by 3 bases and J by 12 bases, with 9 bases between. CDR3 sequence (DNA): TGCAGCGTTGAGATAGGGGGGCAGTTCTTC. It specifies CSVEIGGQFF.

The chain is built from TRBV12-3 or TRBV12-4 and TRBJ1-2; unclear D gene. The V and J ends lost 3 bases and 0 bases respectively, with 14 bases between them. The CDR3 has 16 amino acids. DNA for the CDR3: TGTGCCAGCAGTTTCCGGCCCATGCTTGCTAACTATGGCTACACCTTC. Protein: CASSFRPMLANYGYTF.

This clonotype occurred a few times. The chain joins TRBV18 to TRBJ2-1; 10 bases are a match to TRBD1. This CDR3 region has 16 residues. Germline V CDR1 and CDR2: KGHSH, LQKENI. Trimming cost V 3 bases and J 3 bases; bases outside gene matches: 5. The CDR3 bases are TGTGCCAGCTCACCCCGGGACAGGGGTGTCTACAATGAGCAGTTCTTC. Amino acids: CASSPRDRGVYNEQFF.

The chain has TRBV6-2 or TRBV6-3 and TRBJ2-3, with D possibly TRBD2 on 5 matching bases. V was trimmed by 2 bases and J by 7 bases, leaving 16 bases between them. The CDR3 contains 15 residues. The V gene's germline CDR1 is MNHEY and CDR2 SVGEGT. CDR3 sequence reads: CASSYMDFSEHTQYF. The CDR3 nucleotides read TGTGCCAGCAGTTACATGGACTTCAGTGAACATACGCAGTATTTT.

This clonotype was observed a handful of times. V usage is TRBV15 and J usage is TRBJ2-3; TRBD1 matches at 10 bases. In germline, CDR1 is LNHNV, CDR2 YYDKDF (reference sequence). CDR3 length: 14 amino acids. V gave up 4 bases and J gave up 4 bases; unmatched junction bases: 2. The CDR3, as DNA: TGTGCCACCAGCACGGACAGGGGGGCAGATACGCAGTATTTT. This translates into CATSTDRGADTQYF.

This clonotype was counted a few times. V gene TRBV7-2 combines with J gene TRBJ2-1; 7 bases map to TRBD2. The CDR3 runs to 16 residues. Germline-derived CDR1 and CDR2 are SGHTA and FQGNSA. V trimming: 4 bases; J trimming: 0 bases; junction bases outside the gene matches: 6. This CDR3 is CASSSLADLSYNEQFF. CDR3 sequence (DNA): TGTGCCAGCAGCTCGCTAGCGGACCTCTCCTACAATGAGCAGTTCTTC.

For the CDR3, the DNA is TGTGCCAGCAGCTTCCCGGCGGAGCGCATGGCAGATACGCAGTATTTT. Its protein is CASSFPAERMADTQYF. J is TRBJ2-3 and V is TRBV7-2; no clear D. The CDR3 is 16 residues long. The germline V gene has CDR1 SGHTA and CDR2 FQGNSA. Trimming stripped 3 bases from V and 4 bases from J, with 17 bases between.

V gene TRBV6-5 combines with J gene TRBJ2-7, with D perhaps being TRBD1 or TRBD2 (5 bases each). Germline V lookup: CDR1 MNHEY, CDR2 SVGAGI. The CDR3 is 14 residues long. Trimming removed 1 base from V and 2 bases from J, with 9 bases in between. In DNA, the CDR3 is TGTGCCAGCAGTTACTATGGGGGAGCCTACGAGCAGTACTTC. It translates to CASSYYGGAYEQYF.

This clonotype has more than one count but fewer than ten. The CDR3 loop reads CSASGGYNEQFF. The CDR3 bases are TGCAGTGCTTCGGGGGGCTACAATGAGCAGTTCTTC. The chain is built from TRBV20-1 and TRBJ2-1, with 7 bases lining up with TRBD2. CDR1 is DFQATT and CDR2 is SNEGSKA in the germline V gene (reference sequence). With 5 bases clipped from V and 3 bases from J, the junction kept 1 base outside the gene matches. The CDR3 loop spans 12 amino acids.

This clonotype appeared many times. The CDR3 region is CASSLGDEQFF. Written as DNA, the CDR3 is TGTGCCAGCAGTCTAGGCGATGAGCAGTTCTTC. The chain combines TRBV12-3 or TRBV12-4 with TRBJ2-1; D not certain. This CDR3 is 11 amino acids long. V dropped 5 bases and J dropped 8 bases, with 7 bases sitting between them.

Only a few counts were recorded for this clonotype. V gene TRBV29-1 combines with J gene TRBJ2-6; no firm D call. V lost 6 bases to trimming and J lost 1 base, with 10 bases between them. The CDR3 spans 14 residues. Germline assignment: CDR1 SQVTM and CDR2 ANQGSEA. For the CDR3, the DNA is TGCAGCGTCGATGATCGTTCTGGGGCCAACGTCCTGACTTTC. As protein: CSVDDRSGANVLTF. Complete variable domain (other parts from reference TRBV29-1 and TRBJ2-6): SAVISQKPSRDICQRGTSLTIQCQVDSQVTMMFWYRQQPGQSLTLIATANQGSEATYESGFVIDKFPISRPNLTFSTLTVSNMSPEDSSIYLCSVDDRSGANVLTFGAGSRLTVL.

In its sample, this clonotype was seen a few times. V is TRBV12-3 or TRBV12-4 and J is TRBJ2-3; 10 bases align to TRBD2. This CDR3 comprises 16 residues. The junction had 10 bases not matched to a gene; V was cut back by 7 bases and J by 3 bases. CDR3 coding DNA: TGTGCCAGCACCAAAAACCCGGGACTAGCGACAGATACGCAGTATTTT. This codes for CASTKNPGLATDTQYF.

In its sample, this clonotype was seen a few times. The genes are TRBV5-8 and TRBJ2-2, with D hard to call. Germline CDR1 and CDR2: SGHTS and YDEGEE. Trimming stripped 6 bases from V and 5 bases from J, with 17 bases between. The CDR3 is 15 amino acids. The CDR3 nucleotides read TGTGCCAGCATACGTCCCAGTAGGCCTACCGGGGAGCTGTTTTTT. Translating it yields CASIRPSRPTGELFF.

This clonotype turned up a few times. The rearrangement joins TRBV27 to TRBJ1-1; no firm D call. CDR3 length equals 14 residues. Germline assignment: CDR1 MNHEY and CDR2 SMNVEV (reference sequence). Trimming shortened V by 7 bases and J by 1 base, and 13 bases separated the two germline ends. The CDR3 is CASTRMGANTEAFF. CDR3 DNA sequence: TGTGCCAGCACCAGAATGGGTGCGAACACTGAAGCTTTCTTT.

The rearrangement joins TRBV6-2 or TRBV6-3 to TRBJ2-7, with 13 bases identical to TRBD2. Germline V gives CDR1 MNHEY, CDR2 SVGEGT. This CDR3 spans 19 amino acids. Trimming at V came to 4 bases and at J to 3 bases, leaving 15 bases not matched to a gene. The CDR3 bases are TGTGCCAGCAGTTTCCCGATCACCGGACTAGCGGGAGATAGCTACGAGCAGTACTTC. It specifies CASSFPITGLAGDSYEQYF.

This chain connects TRBV5-5 to TRBJ2-1, with TRBD2 matching 11 bases. Germline assignment: CDR1 SGHKS and CDR2 YYEKEE (reference sequence). This CDR3 is 16 amino acids long. With V trimmed by 0 bases and J by 8 bases, 7 bases remained unmatched. CDR3 coding DNA: TGTGCCAGCAGCTTGGACGGACTAGCGGGCTCGGATGAGCAGTTCTTC. This translates into CASSLDGLAGSDEQFF.

This clonotype was seen only a few times. V is TRBV20-1 and J is TRBJ2-7; no clear D gene. The CDR3 runs 13 residues. V lost 1 base and J lost 1, with 8 bases in between. Germline V lookup: CDR1 DFQATT, CDR2 SNEGSKA (reference sequence). The CDR3: CSARAQNSYEQYF. The DNA for the CDR3 is TGCAGTGCTAGAGCCCAAAATTCCTACGAGCAGTACTTC.